The next 9 T cell receptor beta chains were all read from a single sample in a study of cytomegalovirus exposure and HLA in healthy donors. 13 Jbeta primers and 60 Vbeta primers were used for the PCR. The method was immunoSEQ multiplex PCR; TCRdb's version includes in-frame clones alone and lacks a portion of them. The repertoire has about 200,000 clones, 75% to 90% of them found once; the top ten carry 0.71%. The sequenced sample was PBMCs. The origin of the receptors is a boy aged 2 to 10 in good health and CMV-seronegative.

This chain links TRBV5-1 with TRBJ2-1; maybe TRBD2 (5 bases). Trimming pared 0 bases from V and 6 bases from J, leaving 13 bases between. The V gene's germline CDR1 is SGHRS and CDR2 YFSETQ. The CDR3 has 15 amino acids. This CDR3 reads CASSLAPTGSNEQFF. DNA for the CDR3: TGCGCCAGCAGCTTGGCCCCTACGGGGAGCAATGAGCAGTTCTTC.

The chain links TRBV29-1 to TRBJ2-2; 12 bases align to TRBD1. The CDR3 covers 13 residues. V was clipped by 6 bases and J by 8 bases; unmatched bases: 4. Per the germline V gene, CDR1 is SQVTM and CDR2 is ANQGSEA. The CDR3 region is CSVRDRGQGELFF. CDR3 in DNA: TGCAGCGTCCGGGACAGGGGGCAGGGGGAGCTGTTTTTT.

Worth noting for this clone: Other DNA sequences in the sample encode the same CDR3. CDR3: CASSLRQGNTEAFF. In DNA form, the CDR3 reads TGCGCCAGCAGCCTCCGACAGGGAAATACTGAAGCTTTCTTT. The chain employs TRBV5-1 and TRBJ1-1; 7 nucleotides match TRBD1. V gave up 4 bases and J gave up 5 bases; unmatched junction bases: 8. The CDR3 sequence is 14 residues long. Per germline, CDR1 SGHRS and CDR2 YFSETQ.

The genes are TRBV10-2 and TRBJ2-5; TRBD1 matches 9 bases. The DNA matches TRBJ2-7 better at its end, which makes the J call doubtful. CDR1 WSHSY and CDR2 SAAADI come from the germline V gene. The CDR3 length is 15 residues. DNA for the CDR3: TGCGCCAGCGGCCCGGGGACAGGGAGCTCCTACGAGCAGTACTTC. Encoded protein: CASGPGTGSSYEQYF.

This rearrangement joins TRBV19 to TRBJ2-4, with a tentative D call TRBD1 (6 bases). Germline V CDR1 and CDR2: LNHDA, SQIVND (reference sequence). V was shortened by 5 bases and J by 2 bases, with 13 bases between the two germline ends. This CDR3 spans 15 amino acids. CDR3 sequence: CASSLNRDPKNIQYF. CDR3 coding DNA: TGTGCCAGTAGTCTAAACAGGGACCCCAAAAACATTCAGTACTTC.

V and J are TRBV5-6 and TRBJ1-2; a possible D gene is TRBD1 (5 bases). This CDR3 has 13 residues. Germline CDR1 is SGHDT and CDR2 is YYEEEE. V lost 6 bases and J lost 4, with 13 bases in between. CDR3 residues: CASTFIGGYGYTF. The DNA for the CDR3 is TGTGCCAGCACCTTTATCGGGGGCTATGGCTACACCTTC.

J is TRBJ2-3 and V is TRBV11-2; 10 bases fit TRBD2. The V gene's germline CDR1 is SGHAT and CDR2 FQNNGV. The length of the CDR3 is 18 residues. With V trimmed by 1 base and J by 1 base, 8 bases remained unmatched. CDR3 sequence: CASSLVPPLAGGTDTQYF. CDR3 coding DNA: TGTGCCAGCAGCTTAGTACCCCCCCTAGCGGGGGGCACAGATACGCAGTATTTT.

This chain joins TRBV7-2 and TRBJ2-3, with TRBD1 matching 8 bases. The CDR3 has 15 amino acids. Unmatched junction bases numbered 6, after V lost 5 bases and J lost 2 bases. The germline V gene has CDR1 SGHTA and CDR2 FQGNSA. The CDR3 DNA is TGTGCCAGCAGCATACAGGGGGTTAACACAGATACGCAGTATTTT. Encoded protein: CASSIQGVNTDTQYF.

This chain uses TRBV7-9 with TRBJ2-3; 10 positions agree with TRBD2. The length of the CDR3 is 16 residues. With 4 bases clipped from V and 2 bases from J, the junction kept 6 bases outside the gene matches. The germline V gene has CDR1 SEHNR and CDR2 FQNEAQ (reference sequence). CDR3 residues: CASSSGLAAITDTQYF. The CDR3 DNA is TGTGCCAGCAGCTCCGGACTAGCGGCAATCACAGATACGCAGTATTTT.